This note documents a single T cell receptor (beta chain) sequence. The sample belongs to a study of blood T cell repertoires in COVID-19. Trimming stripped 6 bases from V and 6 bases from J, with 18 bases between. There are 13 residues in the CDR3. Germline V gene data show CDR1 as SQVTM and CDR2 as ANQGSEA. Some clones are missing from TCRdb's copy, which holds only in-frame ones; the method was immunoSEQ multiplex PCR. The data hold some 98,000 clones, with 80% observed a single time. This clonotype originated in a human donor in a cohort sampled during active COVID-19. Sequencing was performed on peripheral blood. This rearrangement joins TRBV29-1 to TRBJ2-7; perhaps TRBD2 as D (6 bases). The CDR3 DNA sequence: TGCAGCGTACGACTAGTAGTGTCGCCCGAGCAGTACTTC. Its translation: CSVRLVVSPEQYF.